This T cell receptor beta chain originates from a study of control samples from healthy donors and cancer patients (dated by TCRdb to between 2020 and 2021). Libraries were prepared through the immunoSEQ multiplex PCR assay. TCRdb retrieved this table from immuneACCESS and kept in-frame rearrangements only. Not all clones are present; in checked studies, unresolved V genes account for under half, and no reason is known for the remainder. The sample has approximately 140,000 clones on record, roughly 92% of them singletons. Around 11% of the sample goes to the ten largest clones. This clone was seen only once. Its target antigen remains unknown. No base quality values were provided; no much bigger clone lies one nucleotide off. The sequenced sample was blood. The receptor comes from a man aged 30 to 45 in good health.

The nucleotide sequence reads as follows: TGTGCCAGCAGCTTGGGACAGGGGGTGAGGAATGAGCAGTTCTTC. Its coded protein is CASSLGQGVRNEQFF. Rearrangement joined TRBV5-4 to TRBJ2-1, with 9 central nucleotides matching TRBD1. The CDR3 holds 15 amino acids from the cysteine to the phenylalanine. Kept here is only the CDR3 DNA, which spans 45 bases and is read in frame from base 1. As encoded in the germline V gene (reference sequence), CDR1 is SGHNT while CDR2 is YYREEE. V ends up 0 bases short and J 7 bases short, with an unmatched junction base count of 5.